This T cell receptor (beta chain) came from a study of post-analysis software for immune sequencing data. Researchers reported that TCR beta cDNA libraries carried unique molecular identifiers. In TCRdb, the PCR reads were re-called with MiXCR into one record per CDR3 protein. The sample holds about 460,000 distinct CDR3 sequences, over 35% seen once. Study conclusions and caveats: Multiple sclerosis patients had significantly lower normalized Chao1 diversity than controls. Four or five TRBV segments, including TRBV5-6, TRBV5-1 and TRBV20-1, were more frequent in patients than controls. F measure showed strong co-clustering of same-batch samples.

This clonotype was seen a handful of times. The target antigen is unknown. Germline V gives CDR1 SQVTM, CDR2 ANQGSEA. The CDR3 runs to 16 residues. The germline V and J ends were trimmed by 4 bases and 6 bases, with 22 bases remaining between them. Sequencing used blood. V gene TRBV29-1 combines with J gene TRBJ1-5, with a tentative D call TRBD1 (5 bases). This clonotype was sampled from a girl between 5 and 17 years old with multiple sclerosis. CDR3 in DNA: TGCAGCGTTGTGAGTAGCGGCGGGGCGGGTGGTCAGCCCCAGCATTTT. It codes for CSVVSSGGAGGQPQHF.